The 2 T cell receptor beta chains given below trace back to one sample, sequenced in a study of tumor-infiltrating lymphocytes in primary liver carcinoma. Starting from 450 to 500 ng of total RNA, TCR beta cDNA was produced with a primer in the constant region. Three-round nested multiplex PCR performed with slightly modified ARM-PCR produced the TCR beta libraries. A C-beta reverse primer and TRBV1-TRBV30 forward primers served in each of the first two PCR rounds, at roughly 10 cycles apiece. One entry per CDR3 protein, called by TCRdb with MiXCR from the multiplex PCR reads. The sample lists more than 95,000 distinct CDR3 sequences, roughly 85% occurring once. Scientists recovered RNA and DNA together from roughly 18-30 mg of unsorted bulk tissue. Sequences were obtained from liver tumor tissue from sampling region 3. The sample's subset: tumor region T3, left-lateral pole. The receptors come from a middle-aged man with primary liver carcinoma and hepatitis B virus infection.

The rearrangement uses TRBV6-5 and TRBJ2-7; no firm D call. This CDR3 spans 15 amino acids. CDR1 and CDR2 (germline): MNHEY, SVGAGI. Trimming stripped 5 bases from V and 7 bases from J, with 21 bases between. Here the CDR3 DNA reads TGTGCCAGCAGTCGGACCCAAACCAATCCGTATGAGCAGTACTTC. Amino acid sequence: CASSRTQTNPYEQYF.

The J gene is TRBJ2-1, the V gene TRBV6-1; 13 bases fit TRBD2. V dropped 6 bases and J dropped 11; count of bases not matched to a gene: 10. The germline gives CDR1 MNHNS, CDR2 SASEGT. This CDR3 contains 15 residues. The CDR3 loop reads CASRGGLAGLYKQFF. CDR3 DNA sequence: TGTGCCAGCAGAGGGGGACTAGCGGGGCTTTACAAGCAGTTCTTC.